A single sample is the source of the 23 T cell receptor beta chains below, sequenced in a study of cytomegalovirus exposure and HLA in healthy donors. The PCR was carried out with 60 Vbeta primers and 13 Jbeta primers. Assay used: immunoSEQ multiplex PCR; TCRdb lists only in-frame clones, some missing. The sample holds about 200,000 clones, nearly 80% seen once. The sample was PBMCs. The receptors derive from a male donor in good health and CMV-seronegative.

CDR3 residues: CAWSTGGNQPQHF. CDR3 DNA sequence: TGTGCCTGGAGTACAGGTGGCAATCAGCCCCAGCATTTT. V is TRBV30 and J is TRBJ1-5, with D maybe TRBD1 (5 bases). The CDR3 consists of 13 residues. The V gene lost 2 bases and the J gene lost 2 bases, with 7 bases spanning the gap. Germline lookup yields CDR1 GTSNPN and CDR2 SVGIG (reference sequence).

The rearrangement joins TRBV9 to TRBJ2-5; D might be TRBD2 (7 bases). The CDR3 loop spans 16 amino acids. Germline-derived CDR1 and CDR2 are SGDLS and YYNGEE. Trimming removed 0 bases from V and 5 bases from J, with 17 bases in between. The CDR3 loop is CASSVGGGGQSETQYF. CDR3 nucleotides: TGTGCCAGCAGCGTAGGGGGCGGGGGACAATCGGAGACCCAGTACTTC. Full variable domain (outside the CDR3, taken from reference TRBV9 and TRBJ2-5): DSGVTQTPKHLITATGQRVTLRCSPRSGDLSVYWYQQSLDQGLQFLIQYYNGEERAKGNILERFSAQQFPDLHSELNLSSLELGDSALYFCASSVGGGGQSETQYFGPGTRLLVL.

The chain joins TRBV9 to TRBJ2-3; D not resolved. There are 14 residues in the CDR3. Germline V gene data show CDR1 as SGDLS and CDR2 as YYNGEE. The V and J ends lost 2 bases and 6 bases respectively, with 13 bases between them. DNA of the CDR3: TGTGCCAGCAGCGTGAGAGGTCCCCCGGATACGCAGTATTTT. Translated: CASSVRGPPDTQYF.

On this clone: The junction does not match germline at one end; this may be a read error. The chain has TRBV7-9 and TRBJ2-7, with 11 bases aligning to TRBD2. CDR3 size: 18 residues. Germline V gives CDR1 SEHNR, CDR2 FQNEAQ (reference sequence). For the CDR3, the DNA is TGTTCCAGCAGCTTAGCGCTAGCGGGGGGACCGTTTTCCTACGAGCAGTACTTC. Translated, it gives CSSSLALAGGPFSYEQYF.

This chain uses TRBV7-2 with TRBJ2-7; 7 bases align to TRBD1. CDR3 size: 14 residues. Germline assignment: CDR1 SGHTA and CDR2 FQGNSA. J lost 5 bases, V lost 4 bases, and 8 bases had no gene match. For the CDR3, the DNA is TGTGCCAGCAGCTCTAACAGGGGAATAAACGAGCAGTACTTC. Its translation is CASSSNRGINEQYF. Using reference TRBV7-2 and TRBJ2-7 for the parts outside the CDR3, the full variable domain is GAGVSQSPSNKVTEKGKDVELRCDPISGHTALYWYRQSLGQGLEFLIYFQGNSAPDKSGLPSDRFSAERTGGSVSTLTIQRTQQEDSAVYLCASSSNRGINEQYFGPGTRLTVT.

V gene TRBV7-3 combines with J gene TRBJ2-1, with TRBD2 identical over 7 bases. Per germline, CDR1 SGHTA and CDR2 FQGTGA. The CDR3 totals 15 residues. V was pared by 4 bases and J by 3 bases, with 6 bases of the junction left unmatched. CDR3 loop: CASSSGLPDYNEQFF. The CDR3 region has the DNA TGTGCCAGCAGCTCGGGACTACCAGACTACAATGAGCAGTTCTTC.

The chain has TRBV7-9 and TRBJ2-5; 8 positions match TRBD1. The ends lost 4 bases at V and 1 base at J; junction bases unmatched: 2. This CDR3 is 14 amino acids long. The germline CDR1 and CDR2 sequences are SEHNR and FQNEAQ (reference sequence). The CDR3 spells CASSSDRAQETQYF. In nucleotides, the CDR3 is TGTGCCAGCAGCTCGGACAGGGCCCAAGAGACCCAGTACTTC.

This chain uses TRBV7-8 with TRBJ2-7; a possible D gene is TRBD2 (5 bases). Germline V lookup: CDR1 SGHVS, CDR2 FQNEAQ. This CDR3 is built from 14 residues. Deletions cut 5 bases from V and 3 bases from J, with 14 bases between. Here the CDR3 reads CASSVTSGGYEQYF. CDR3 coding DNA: TGTGCCAGCAGCGTTACTAGTGGCGGCTACGAGCAGTACTTC.

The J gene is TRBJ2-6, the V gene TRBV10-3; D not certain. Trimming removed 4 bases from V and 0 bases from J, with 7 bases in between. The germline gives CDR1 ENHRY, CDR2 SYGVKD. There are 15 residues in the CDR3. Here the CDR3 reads CAISGAISGANVLTF. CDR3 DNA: TGTGCCATCAGTGGGGCCATCTCTGGGGCCAACGTCCTGACTTTC.

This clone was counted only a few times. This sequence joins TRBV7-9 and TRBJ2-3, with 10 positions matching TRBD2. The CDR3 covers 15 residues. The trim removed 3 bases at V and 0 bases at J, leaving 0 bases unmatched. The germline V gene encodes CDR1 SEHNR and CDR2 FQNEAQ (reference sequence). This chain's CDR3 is CASSLGLASTDTQYF. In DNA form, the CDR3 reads TGTGCCAGCAGCTTGGGACTAGCGAGCACAGATACGCAGTATTTT.

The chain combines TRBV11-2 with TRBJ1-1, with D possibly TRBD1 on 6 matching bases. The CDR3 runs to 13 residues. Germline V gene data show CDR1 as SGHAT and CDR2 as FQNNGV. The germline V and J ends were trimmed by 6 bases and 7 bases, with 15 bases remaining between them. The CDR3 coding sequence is TGTGCCAGCAGACGAGGACAGTACATTGAAGCTTTCTTT. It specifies CASRRGQYIEAFF.

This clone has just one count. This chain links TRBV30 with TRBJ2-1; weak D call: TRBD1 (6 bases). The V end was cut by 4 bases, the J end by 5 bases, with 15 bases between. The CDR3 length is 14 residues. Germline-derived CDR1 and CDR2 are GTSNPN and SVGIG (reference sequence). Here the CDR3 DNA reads TGTGCCTGGAACCCCAGGGGTTGGGACAATGAGCAGTTCTTC. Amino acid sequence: CAWNPRGWDNEQFF. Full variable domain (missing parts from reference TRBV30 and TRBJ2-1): SQTIHQWPATLVQPVGSPLSLECTVEGTSNPNLYWYRQAAGRGLQLLFYSVGIGQISSEVPQNLSASRPQDRQFILSSKKLLLSDSGFYLCAWNPRGWDNEQFFGPGTRLTVL.

The CDR3 DNA sequence: TGCAGTGCCCCCCTCGTGGAGACCCAGTACTTC. As protein: CSAPLVETQYF. This chain joins TRBV20-1 and TRBJ2-5, with unresolved D. CDR3 size: 11 residues. Trimming left V 6 bases short and J 5 bases short, with 10 bases between. The germline V gene encodes CDR1 DFQATT and CDR2 SNEGSKA (reference sequence).

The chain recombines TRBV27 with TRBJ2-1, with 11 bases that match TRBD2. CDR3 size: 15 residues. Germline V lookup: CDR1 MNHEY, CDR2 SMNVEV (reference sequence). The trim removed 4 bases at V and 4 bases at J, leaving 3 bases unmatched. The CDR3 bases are TGTGCCAGCAGTTCCATAGCGGGGGGGTACAATGAGCAGTTCTTC. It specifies CASSSIAGGYNEQFF.

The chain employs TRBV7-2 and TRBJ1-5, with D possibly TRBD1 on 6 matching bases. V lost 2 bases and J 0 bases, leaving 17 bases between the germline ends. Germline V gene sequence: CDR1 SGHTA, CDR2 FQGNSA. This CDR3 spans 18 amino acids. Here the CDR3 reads CASSLTLRTALSNQPQHF. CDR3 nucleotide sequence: TGTGCCAGCAGCTTAACCCTAAGGACAGCTCTTAGCAATCAGCCCCAGCATTTT.

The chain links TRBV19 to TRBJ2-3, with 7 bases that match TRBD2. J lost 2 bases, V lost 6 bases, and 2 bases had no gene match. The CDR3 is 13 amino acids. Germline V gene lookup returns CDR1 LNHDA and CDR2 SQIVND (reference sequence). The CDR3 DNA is TGTGCCAGTAGCAGGGACTACACAGATACGCAGTATTTT. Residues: CASSRDYTDTQYF.

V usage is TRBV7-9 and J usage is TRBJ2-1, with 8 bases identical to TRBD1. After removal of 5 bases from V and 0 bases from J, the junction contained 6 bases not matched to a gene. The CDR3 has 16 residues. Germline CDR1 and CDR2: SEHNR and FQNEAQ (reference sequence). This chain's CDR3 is CASSLITGGSYNEQFF. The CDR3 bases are TGTGCCAGCAGCCTTATCACAGGGGGCTCCTACAATGAGCAGTTCTTC.

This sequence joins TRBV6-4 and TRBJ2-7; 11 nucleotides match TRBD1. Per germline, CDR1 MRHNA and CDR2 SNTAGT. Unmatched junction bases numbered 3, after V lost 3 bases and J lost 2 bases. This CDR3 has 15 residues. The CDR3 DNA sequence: TGTGCCAGCAGTGAGGGACAGGGGGGGACCTACGAGCAGTACTTC. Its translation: CASSEGQGGTYEQYF.

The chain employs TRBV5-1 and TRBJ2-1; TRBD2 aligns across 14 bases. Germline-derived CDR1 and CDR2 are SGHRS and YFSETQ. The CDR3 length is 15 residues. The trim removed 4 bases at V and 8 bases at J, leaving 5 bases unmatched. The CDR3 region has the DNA TGCGCCAGCAGCCCCGGGACTAGCGGGAGAGATGAGCAGTTCTTC. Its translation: CASSPGTSGRDEQFF. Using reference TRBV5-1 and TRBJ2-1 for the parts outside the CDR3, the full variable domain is KAGVTQTPRYLIKTRGQQVTLSCSPISGHRSVSWYQQTPGQGLQFLFEYFSETQRNKGNFPGRFSGRQFSNSRSEMNVSTLELGDSALYLCASSPGTSGRDEQFFGPGTRLTVL.

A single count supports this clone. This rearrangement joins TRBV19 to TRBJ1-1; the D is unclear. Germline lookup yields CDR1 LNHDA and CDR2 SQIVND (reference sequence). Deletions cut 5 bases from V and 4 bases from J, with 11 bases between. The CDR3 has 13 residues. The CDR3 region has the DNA TGTGCCAGTAGTCCCCCGCCCAGCACTGAAGCTTTCTTT. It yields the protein CASSPPPSTEAFF. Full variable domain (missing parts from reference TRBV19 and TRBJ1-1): DGGITQSPKYLFRKEGQNVTLSCEQNLNHDAMYWYRQDPGQGLRLIYYSQIVNDFQKGDIAEGYSVSREKKESFPLTVTSAQKNPTAFYLCASSPPPSTEAFFGQGTRLTVV.

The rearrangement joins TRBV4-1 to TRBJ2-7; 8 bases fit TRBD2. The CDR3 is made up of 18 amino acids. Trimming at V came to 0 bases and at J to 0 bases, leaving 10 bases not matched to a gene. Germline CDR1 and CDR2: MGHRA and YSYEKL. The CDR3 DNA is TGCGCCAGCAGCCAAGATCCAGCGGGGGCCCCGAGCTCCTACGAGCAGTACTTC. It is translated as CASSQDPAGAPSSYEQYF.

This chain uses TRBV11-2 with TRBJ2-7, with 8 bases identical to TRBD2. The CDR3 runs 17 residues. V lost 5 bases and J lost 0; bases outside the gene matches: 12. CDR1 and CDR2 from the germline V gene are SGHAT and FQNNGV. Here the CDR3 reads CASSDTRGSGGSYEQYF. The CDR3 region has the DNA TGTGCCAGCAGCGACACTAGGGGGAGCGGGGGCTCCTACGAGCAGTACTTC.

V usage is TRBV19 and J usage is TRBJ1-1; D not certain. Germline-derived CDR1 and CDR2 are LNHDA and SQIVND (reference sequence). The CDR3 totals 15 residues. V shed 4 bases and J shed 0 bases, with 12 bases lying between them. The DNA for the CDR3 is TGTGCCAGTAGTACGGGTAAGGAGGTGAACACTGAAGCTTTCTTT. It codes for CASSTGKEVNTEAFF.